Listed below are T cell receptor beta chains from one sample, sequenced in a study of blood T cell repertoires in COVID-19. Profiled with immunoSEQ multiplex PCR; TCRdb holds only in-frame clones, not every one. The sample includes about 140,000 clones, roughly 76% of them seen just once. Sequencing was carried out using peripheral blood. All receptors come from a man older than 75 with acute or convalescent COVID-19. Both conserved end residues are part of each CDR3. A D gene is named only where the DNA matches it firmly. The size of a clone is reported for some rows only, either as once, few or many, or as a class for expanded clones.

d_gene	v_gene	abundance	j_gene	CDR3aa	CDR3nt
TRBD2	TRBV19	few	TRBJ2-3	CASSGSGHPSTDTQYF	TGTGCCAGTAGTGGTAGCGGGCACCCTAGCACAGATACGCAGTATTTT
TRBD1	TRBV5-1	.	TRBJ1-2	CASSYLQGAVGYTF	TGCGCCAGCAGCTACTTACAGGGGGCGGTTGGCTACACCTTC
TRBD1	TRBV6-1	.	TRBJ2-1	CASSEQGVYNEQFF	TGTGCCAGCAGTGAGCAGGGGGTATACAATGAGCAGTTCTTC
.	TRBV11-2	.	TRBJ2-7	CASSFRRGPQDEQYF	TGTGCCAGCAGCTTCCGGAGGGGGCCCCAGGACGAGCAGTACTTC
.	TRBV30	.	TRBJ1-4	CAWGRKDNVDKKLFF	TGTGCCTGGGGGAGAAAAGACAATGTGGATAAAAAACTGTTTTTT
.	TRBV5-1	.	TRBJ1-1	CASSLGNQGTEAFF	TGCGCCAGCAGCTTGGGAAACCAGGGAACTGAAGCTTTCTTT
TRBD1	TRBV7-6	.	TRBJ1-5	CASSLETDRANQPQHF	TGTGCCAGCAGCTTAGAAACGGACAGGGCTAATCAGCCCCAGCATTTT
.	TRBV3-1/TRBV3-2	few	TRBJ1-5	CASSPEGNSNQPQHF	TGTGCCAGCAGCCCGGAGGGGAATAGCAATCAGCCCCAGCATTTT
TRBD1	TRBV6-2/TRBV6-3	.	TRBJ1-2	CASSYDSTGNYGYTF	TGTGCCAGCAGTTACGACTCGACAGGGAACTATGGCTACACCTTC
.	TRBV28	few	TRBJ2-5	CASREGVQETQYF	TGTGCCAGCAGGGAAGGGGTTCAAGAGACCCAGTACTTC
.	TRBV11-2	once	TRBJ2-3	CASSLILGTDTQYF	TGTGCCAGCAGCTTAATACTAGGCACAGATACGCAGTATTTT
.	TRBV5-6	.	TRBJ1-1	CASSNTDMNTEAFF	TGTGCCAGCAGTAATACGGACATGAACACTGAAGCTTTCTTT